The rows below give T cell receptor beta chains drawn from one sample of a study of blood T cells in healthy people across ages. Each CDR3 protein gets one entry after TCRdb re-called the 5' RACE reads with MiXCR. This table has approximately 1.5 million distinct CDR3 sequences, 34% appearing once. The material sequenced was blood. The receptors come from a woman younger than 45 in good health. Each CDR3 is given with its conserved first and last residue. A D gene is named only where the DNA matches it firmly. Rows give clone size only sometimes, using once, few, many, or a class for an expanded clone.

TRBV20-1	TRBJ1-4	.	.	TGCAGTGCTAGGGGGATTCGCGCCTATAATGAAAAACTGTTTTTT	CSARGIRAYNEKLFF
TRBV18	TRBJ2-7	few	TRBD2	TGTGCCAGCTCAGGAGGACTAGCGGGAGGATACGAGCAGTACTTC	CASSGGLAGGYEQYF
TRBV20-1	TRBJ2-5	.	.	TGCAGTCCTGACTACCAAGAGACCCAGTACTTC	CSPDYQETQYF
TRBV4-1	TRBJ1-4	few	.	TGCGCCAGCAGCCACGGCTGGGGGGAAAAACTGTTTTTT	CASSHGWGEKLFF
TRBV20-1	TRBJ2-3	many	.	TGCAGTGCCAGCCCAGCTAGCGGCACAGATACGCAGTATTTT	CSASPASGTDTQYF
TRBV20-1	TRBJ1-4	.	.	TGCAGTGCTAGGTCGCATATCAAAAAACTGTTTTTT	CSARSHIKKLFF
TRBV9	TRBJ2-7	few	TRBD2	TGTGCCAGCAGCGTAGTGGTCGGGGGGTATTCCTACGAGCAGTACTTC	CASSVVVGGYSYEQYF
TRBV20-1	TRBJ2-7	few	.	TGCAGTGCTAGAGATATACAGGGCGCGTACGAGCAGTACTTC	CSARDIQGAYEQYF
TRBV6-5	TRBJ2-3	.	TRBD2	TGTGCCAGCAGTAGCGGGGGGGAGTCAGATACGCGGTATTTT	CASSSGGESDTRYF
TRBV27	TRBJ2-7	few	TRBD1	TGTGCCAGCAGTACCCGATCGAGGGGGCTCTACGAGCAGTACTTC	CASSTRSRGLYEQYF
TRBV12-1	TRBJ1-2	.	.	TGTGCCAGCAGCCCCAGGGACAGGGACTCTAACTATGGCTACACCTTC	CASSPRDRDSNYGYTF
TRBV20-1	TRBJ2-3	.	TRBD2	TGCAGTGCTGCTAGGACTAGCGGGAGGGCAGATACGCAGTATTTT	CSAARTSGRADTQYF
TRBV3-1	TRBJ2-3	.	.	TGTGCCAGCAGCGGGTCCTCAGATACGCAGTATTTT	CASSGSSDTQYF
TRBV11-1	TRBJ2-3	.	.	TGTGCCAGCAGCTTAGTTGTGGGGCCAGATACGCAGTATTTT	CASSLVVGPDTQYF
TRBV28	TRBJ2-7	few	TRBD1	TGTGCCAGCAGCAAAGGGGCAGGGGGCTCCTACGAGCAGTACTTC	CASSKGAGGSYEQYF
TRBV4-1	TRBJ2-7	many	.	TGCGCCAGCAGCCCTGAGGACAGCAGCTCCTACGAGCAGTACTTC	CASSPEDSSSYEQYF
TRBV5-1	TRBJ2-5	.	.	TGCGCCAGCAACACCGGGACGGTCGGGCCTCAAGAGACCCAGTACTTC	CASNTGTVGPQETQYF
TRBV6-1	TRBJ2-1	few	.	TGTGCCAGCGGCTTAAGGGGCTACCATGAGCAGTTCTTC	CASGLRGYHEQFF
TRBV7-9	TRBJ2-1	few	.	TGTGCCAGCAGCTCTCCCTCGAATACCTACAATGAGCAGTTCTTC	CASSSPSNTYNEQFF
TRBV5-1	TRBJ2-7	.	.	TGCGCCAGCAGCTTAGATAACACAAACTACGAGCAGTACTTC	CASSLDNTNYEQYF
TRBV20-1	TRBJ2-3	.	.	TGCAGTGCTAGCCCCATATCCACAGATACGCAGTATTTT	CSASPISTDTQYF
TRBV24-1	TRBJ2-1	many	.	TGTGCCACCAGTGACTCATTTCGTAATGAGCAGTTCTTC	CATSDSFRNEQFF
TRBV27	TRBJ1-1	few	.	TGTGCCAGCACCCAAGCCCGGGGGACTGAGGCTTTCTTT	CASTQARGTEAFF
TRBV2	TRBJ2-3	.	.	TGTGCCAGCAGTGAATCGCCTGGGTATACGCAGTATTTT	CASSESPGYTQYF
TRBV11-2	TRBJ2-2	.	.	TGTGCCAGCAACTCCGACAGTAACACCGGGGGGCTGTTTTTT	CASNSDSNTGGLFF
TRBV30	TRBJ2-7	.	.	TGTGCCCGGGAGACAGGTAGCTCCTACGAGCAGTACTTC	CARETGSSYEQYF
TRBV5-8	TRBJ2-3	.	.	TGTGCCAGCAGCTTGTTTTTCGGGAGCGGCACAGATACGCAGTATTTT	CASSLFFGSGTDTQYF
TRBV4-1	TRBJ2-5	many	.	TGCGCCAGCAGCCAACTCAGGGGAGAGACCCAGTACTTC	CASSQLRGETQYF
TRBV5-1	TRBJ2-2	.	.	TGCGCCAGCAGCACCGGATCGGTGGGGACCGGGGAGCTGTTTTTT	CASSTGSVGTGELFF
TRBV4-1	TRBJ2-7	many	TRBD2	TGCGCCAGCAGCCAAGATTTCGGGAGGACTAGCGCCGGGGAGAGCTCCTACGAGCAGTACTTC	CASSQDFGRTSAGESSYEQYF
TRBV7-8	TRBJ2-7	.	.	TGTGCCAGCAGCCCTATGGGCCGAACAGCTTTAATCTACGAGCAGTACTTC	CASSPMGRTALIYEQYF
TRBV20-1	TRBJ2-3	.	TRBD2	TGCAGTGCTAGACTAGCGGGACGGAGGGATACGCAGTATTTT	CSARLAGRRDTQYF
TRBV5-1	TRBJ2-1	.	.	TGCGCCAGCAGCCCAGACCAGGGATCCTACAATGAGCAGTTCTTC	CASSPDQGSYNEQFF
TRBV7-2	TRBJ2-1	many	.	TGTGCCAGCAGCTCCCGACACGGTGGGGGGATCTCCTACAATGAGCAGTTCTTC	CASSSRHGGGISYNEQFF
TRBV4-2	TRBJ2-7	.	.	TGTGCCAGCAGCCAAGAGCACCCAGGGACCCGCGAGCAGTACTTC	CASSQEHPGTREQYF
TRBV29-1	TRBJ2-1	.	TRBD1	TGCAGCTTCCTACAGGGGGCCTACAATGAGCAGTTCTTC	CSFLQGAYNEQFF
TRBV29-1	TRBJ2-7	many	TRBD1	TGCAGCGTTGGATCGGCCAGGGGGTCGTACGAGCAGTACTTC	CSVGSARGSYEQYF
TRBV4-1	TRBJ2-1	few	TRBD2	TGCGCCAGCAGCCAAGCAGGGGGGCTAGCGGGGGTAAATGAGCAGTTCTTC	CASSQAGGLAGVNEQFF
TRBV9	TRBJ2-1	few	.	TGTGCCAGCAGCGTAGACGTAGCAGAGACCCAGTTCTTC	CASSVDVAETQFF
TRBV5-1	TRBJ1-1	once	.	TGCGCCAGCAGCTTAAAGGACGGGGATACTGAAGCTTTCTTT	CASSLKDGDTEAFF
TRBV27	TRBJ2-7	.	TRBD2	TGTGCCACCGCCTACAGACTAGCGGGATCCTACGAGCAGTACTTC	CATAYRLAGSYEQYF
TRBV5-1	TRBJ2-7	.	TRBD1	TGCGCCAGCAGTCCTACCAGGGGGCCCTCACCTATTTACGAGCAGTACTTC	CASSPTRGPSPIYEQYF
TRBV20-1	TRBJ1-5	.	.	TGCAGTGCTAGGAGGGACACCGATCAGCCCCAGCATTTT	CSARRDTDQPQHF
TRBV21-1	TRBJ2-3	few	.	TGTGCCAGCAGCAAAAGAGAGTTGGGGGGGCTCGGCACAGATACGCAGTATTTT	CASSKRELGGLGTDTQYF
TRBV3-1	TRBJ2-1	.	.	TGTGCCAGCGGGACGTTAAGGAATGAGCAGTTCTTC	CASGTLRNEQFF
TRBV7-6	TRBJ1-4	.	TRBD1	TGTGTCAGCAGCCCAGGGACAGGGAATGAAAAACTGTTTTTT	CVSSPGTGNEKLFF
TRBV28	TRBJ2-6	.	.	TGTGCCAGCAGTTTAGACGCAGGGGCTACAAGCGGGGCCAACGTCCTGACTTTC	CASSLDAGATSGANVLTF